The rows below give T cell receptor beta chains drawn from one sample of a study of blood T cell repertoires in COVID-19. Repertoires were generated with immunoSEQ multiplex PCR, while TCRdb's copy carries only in-frame clones and drops some. The sample lists some 88,000 clones, about 89% seen once, with 1.8% in the top ten. Sequencing used peripheral blood. The origin of the receptors is a human donor with active COVID-19. The donor label of this sample is uncertain. The CDR3 runs from the conserved cysteine through the conserved F or W. D genes are given only for firm matches. A row's size may be missing; if present it is once, few, many or a size class.

. TRBJ1-1 TRBV10-2 . TGCGCCAGCAGCGAAACCATTGGGATCGGGGACACTGAAGCTTTCTTT CASSETIGIGDTEAFF
. TRBJ1-2 TRBV5-4 . TGTGCCAGCAGCTTGGAGGACACAGGTTATGGCTACACCTTC CASSLEDTGYGYTF
. TRBJ2-3 TRBV11-3 . TGTGCCAGCAGCCCCCGGGGGGCGGGGGATGCCACAGATACGCAGTATTTT CASSPRGAGDATDTQYF
. TRBJ2-7 TRBV7-6 . TGTGCCAGCAGCTTAGTCTCACAAGGACAGAGCTACGAGCAGTACTTC CASSLVSQGQSYEQYF
. TRBJ2-4 TRBV2 once TGTGCCAGCAGTCTTCTATGGGACACCCCTCAGTGGAACATTCAGTACTTC CASSLLWDTPQWNIQYF
. TRBJ2-7 TRBV27 . TGTGCCAGCAGTTCCCCGGACTTCTACGAGCAGTACTTC CASSSPDFYEQYF
. TRBJ1-2 TRBV19 . TGTGCCAGCTCTGACACCTCCTATGGCTACACCTTC CASSDTSYGYTF
TRBD1 TRBJ1-1 TRBV5-4 . TGTGCCAGCAGCCGGGACAGGATTGAAGCTTTCTTT CASSRDRIEAFF
TRBD1 TRBJ2-1 TRBV3-1/TRBV3-2 . TGTGCCAGCAGCCAAGACCGTTCCGGGACAGTGGACAATGAGCAGTTCTTC CASSQDRSGTVDNEQFF
TRBD1 TRBJ2-7 TRBV5-1 . TGCGCCAGCAGCTTGGGGGACAGGGGCTTCGAGCAGTACTTC CASSLGDRGFEQYF
TRBD1 TRBJ1-1 TRBV10-2 once TGCGCCAGCAAAGACAGGGGAAACACTGAAGCTTTCTTT CASKDRGNTEAFF
. TRBJ2-3 TRBV7-3 . TGTGCCAGCAGCTTAGGAGTCCCAGATACGCAGTATTTT CASSLGVPDTQYF
TRBD2 TRBJ2-1 TRBV29-1 once TGCAGCGTGGGACTAGTCGATGAGCAGTTCTTC CSVGLVDEQFF
TRBD2 TRBJ2-7 TRBV5-1 . TGCGCCAGCAGCCCAACCATAGCGGGGGGGGCCTACGAGCAGTACTTC CASSPTIAGGAYEQYF
. TRBJ2-1 TRBV4-3 once TGCGCCAGCAGCCAAGAAGGGGATCTATCCTACAATGAGCAGTTCTTC CASSQEGDLSYNEQFF
. TRBJ2-5 TRBV6-1 . TGTGCCAGCAGTGAAGGGCTAGCGACACAAGAGACCCAGTACTTC CASSEGLATQETQYF
. TRBJ2-1 TRBV13 . TGTGCCAGCAGCTTAGGTGATAGAATCAATGAGCAGTTCTTC CASSLGDRINEQFF
TRBD1 TRBJ1-1 TRBV3-1/TRBV3-2 . TGTGCCAGCAGCCAACAGGGGGGAGCTTTCTTT CASSQQGGAFF
TRBD1 TRBJ2-7 TRBV19 few TGTGCCAGTGGACTCGGGACAGGGTCCTACGAGCAGTACTTC CASGLGTGSYEQYF
TRBD2 TRBJ2-3 TRBV7-2 . TGTGCCAGCAGCTACCGAGCGGGGCGCACAGATACGCAGTATTTT CASSYRAGRTDTQYF
TRBD1 TRBJ1-2 TRBV4-1 . TGCGCCAGCAGCCAAGATTCCGACAGGGACTATGGCTACACCTTC CASSQDSDRDYGYTF
. TRBJ2-5 TRBV29-1 . TGCAGCGTTGAAATGCGTCATCTGTACTTC CSVEMRHLYF
TRBD1 TRBJ1-1 TRBV6-6 . TGTGCCAGCAGCCAGACAGGGGGCGGGGGGGCTTTCTTT CASSQTGGGGAFF
TRBD1 TRBJ1-6 TRBV18 . TGTGCCAGCTCGCTCCAGGGGGCCAGATCACCCCTCCACTTT CASSLQGARSPLHF
. TRBJ2-7 TRBV10-1 . TGCGCCAGCAGCTCCGGGACTTCTACTTACGAGCAGTACTTC CASSSGTSTYEQYF
. TRBJ2-3 TRBV19 . TGTGCCAGTAGCCCACAGGTTAGCACAGATACGCAGTATTTT CASSPQVSTDTQYF
. TRBJ2-2 TRBV4-2 . TGTGCCAGCAGCCAAGTTTTGGCTAGCGATACTCATGCCGGGGAGCTGTTTTTT CASSQVLASDTHAGELFF
. TRBJ1-2 TRBV6-2/TRBV6-3 . TGTGCCAGCAGTTATGGACGGGGAAGCAGCTATGGCTACACCTTC CASSYGRGSSYGYTF
TRBD1 TRBJ1-6 TRBV19 . TGTGCCAGTAGAACCACCGGGACAGCTTATAATTCACCCCTCCACTTT CASRTTGTAYNSPLHF
. TRBJ1-5 TRBV9 few TGTGCCAGCAGCGAAGAGGGGGTAACCAATCAGCCCCAGCATTTT CASSEEGVTNQPQHF
. TRBJ2-1 TRBV12-5 . TGTGCTAGTGGGACCACCCCTGGGACTCCAAATGAGCAGTTCTTC CASGTTPGTPNEQFF
TRBD1 TRBJ2-7 TRBV27 . TGTGCCAGCAGCCTAGGGACAGGGGGGGGCTACGAGCAGTACTTC CASSLGTGGGYEQYF
TRBD1 TRBJ1-2 TRBV9 once TGTGCCAGCAGCGTCTCGGGACAGGGGTATGGCTACACCTTC CASSVSGQGYGYTF
TRBD2 TRBJ2-3 TRBV19 . TGTGCCAGTAGTGTGCTAGCGGGGGGCATCAGCACAGATACGCAGTATTTT CASSVLAGGISTDTQYF
. TRBJ2-7 TRBV5-1 . TGCGCCAGCAGCTTCGGGGGACAGTACGAGCAGTACTTC CASSFGGQYEQYF
TRBD1 TRBJ1-5 TRBV11-3 . TGTGCCAGCAGCCACCGCCGGACAGGGACAACCAATCAGCCCCAGCATTTT CASSHRRTGTTNQPQHF
. TRBJ2-2 TRBV6-1 . TGTGCCAGCAGTGAAGGTTATGGGACTAACACCGGGGAGCTGTTTTTT CASSEGYGTNTGELFF
. TRBJ1-2 TRBV18 . TGTGCCAGCTCACCATCGAGGGAGACGGGAGGGCCTAACTATGGCTACACCTTC CASSPSRETGGPNYGYTF
TRBD2 TRBJ2-3 TRBV5-1 . TGCGCCAGCAGCTTTTGGGCTAGCGGGGGGGTCACAGATACGCAGTATTTT CASSFWASGGVTDTQYF
. TRBJ2-2 TRBV5-4 . TGTGCCAGCAGCCAACAGAACACCGGGGAGCTGTTTTTT CASSQQNTGELFF
TRBD2 TRBJ2-2 TRBV2 few TGTGCCAGCAGTGTGGCTAGCGGAAACACCGGGGAGCTGTTTTTT CASSVASGNTGELFF
. TRBJ2-2 TRBV24-1 . TGTGCCACCAGTGATTTGTTCGGGGCGGGACAGCCGGGAACCCAAACCGGGGAGCTGTTTTTT CATSDLFGAGQPGTQTGELFF
. TRBJ2-5 TRBV5-1 . TGCGCCAGCAGCTTGGGTCGGGAGACCCAGTACTTC CASSLGRETQYF
. TRBJ1-2 TRBV5-4 few TGTGCCAGCAGCTTAGGACAGAAAGCTAACTATGGCTACACCTTC CASSLGQKANYGYTF
. TRBJ2-2 TRBV2 few TGTGCCAGCACCCCGCTAGCTCAGCCCGGGGAGCTGTTTTTT CASTPLAQPGELFF
. TRBJ1-3 TRBV5-6 . TGTGCCAGCAGCTTGCCGGGGGAGGGTGGAAACACCATATATTTT CASSLPGEGGNTIYF
. TRBJ2-1 TRBV4-3 . TGCGCCAGCAGCCAAGATCGAAGTAGTGGGGCCAATGAGCAGTTCTTC CASSQDRSSGANEQFF
TRBD1 TRBJ2-5 TRBV7-8 . TGTGCCAGCAGCTCCTCAGGGGGCCGCCTCCAAGAGACCCAGTACTTC CASSSSGGRLQETQYF
. TRBJ2-7 TRBV19 . TGTGCCAGTAGTATGTCTTTCTTGGGCAGGTACCACGAGCAGTACTTC CASSMSFLGRYHEQYF
TRBD1 TRBJ2-3 TRBV7-9 . TGTGCCAGCAGCTTCGGGGACAGAGACACAGATACGCAGTATTTT CASSFGDRDTDTQYF
. TRBJ2-1 TRBV9 . TGTGCCAGCACCCCTGGTACTGACTACAATGAGCAGTTCTTC CASTPGTDYNEQFF
TRBD1 TRBJ1-5 TRBV6-1 . TGTGCCAGCAGTGAATGGAACAGGGGTAGCAATCAGCCCCAGCATTTT CASSEWNRGSNQPQHF
TRBD1 TRBJ1-2 TRBV7-2 . TGTGCCAGCAGCTTGAGACAGGGGGGGATTAACTATGGCTACACCTTC CASSLRQGGINYGYTF